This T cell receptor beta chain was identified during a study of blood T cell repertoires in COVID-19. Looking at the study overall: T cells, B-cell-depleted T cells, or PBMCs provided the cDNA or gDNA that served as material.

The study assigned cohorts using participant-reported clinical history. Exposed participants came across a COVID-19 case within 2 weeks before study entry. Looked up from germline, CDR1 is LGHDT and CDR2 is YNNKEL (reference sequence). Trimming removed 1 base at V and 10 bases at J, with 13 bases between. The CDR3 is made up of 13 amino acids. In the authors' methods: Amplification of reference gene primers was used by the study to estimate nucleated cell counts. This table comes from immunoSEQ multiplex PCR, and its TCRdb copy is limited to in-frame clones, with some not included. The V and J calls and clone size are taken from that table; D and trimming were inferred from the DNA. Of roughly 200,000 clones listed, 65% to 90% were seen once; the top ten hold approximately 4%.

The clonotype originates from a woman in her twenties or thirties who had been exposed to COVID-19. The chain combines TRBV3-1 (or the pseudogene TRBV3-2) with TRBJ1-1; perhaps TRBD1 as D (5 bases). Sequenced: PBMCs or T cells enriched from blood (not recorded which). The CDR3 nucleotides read TGTGCCAGCAGCCAAGTACAAGGGGTCGCAGCTTTCTTT. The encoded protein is CASSQVQGVAAFF.